The next 24 T cell receptor beta chains were all read from a single sample in a study of CD8+ T cells in alopecia areata. Extraction and reverse transcription of RNA yielded cDNA as the sequencing template. The method was immunoSEQ multiplex PCR; TCRdb's version includes in-frame clones alone and lacks a portion of them. The sample shows fewer than 150,000 clones, around three fifths of them seen only once. The source material was CD4+ T cells sorted from blood, sampled at week 0. All receptors derive from a human donor with alopecia areata.

The J gene is TRBJ2-3, the V gene TRBV7-2; 8 bases align to TRBD2. The CDR3 covers 16 residues. Trimming at V came to 5 bases and at J to 2 bases, leaving 9 bases not matched to a gene. Germline V CDR1 and CDR2: SGHTA, FQGNSA. The DNA of the CDR3 is TGTGCCAGCAGCGCCACTAGCGGATCTCACACAGATACGCAGTATTTT. Translation: CASSATSGSHTDTQYF.

This chain links TRBV6-1 with TRBJ1-5, with 8 bases aligning to TRBD1. CDR3 size: 13 residues. In germline, CDR1 is MNHNS, CDR2 SASEGT. The ends lost 3 bases at V and 6 bases at J; junction bases unmatched: 1. CDR3 protein: CASSEGQVQPQHF. The CDR3 DNA sequence: TGTGCCAGCAGTGAGGGACAGGTTCAGCCCCAGCATTTT.

This clone occurred a few times. The chain employs TRBV2 and TRBJ2-3; D unresolved. Germline values: CDR1 SNHLY, CDR2 FYNNEI. Trimming shortened V by 7 bases and J by 0 bases, and 11 bases separated the two germline ends. The CDR3 runs to 14 residues. CDR3 region: CASNLPPSTDTQYF. DNA for the CDR3: TGTGCCAGCAACCTTCCACCGAGCACAGATACGCAGTATTTT. The full variable domain, completed using reference TRBV2 and TRBJ2-3, is EPEVTQTPSHQVTQMGQEVILRCVPISNHLYFYWYRQILGQKVEFLVSFYNNEISEKSEIFDDQFSVERPDGSNFTLKIRSTKLEDSAMYFCASNLPPSTDTQYFGPGTRLTVL.

V and J are TRBV5-6 and TRBJ1-3; the D is unclear. Germline loops: CDR1 SGHDT, CDR2 YYEEEE. The CDR3 length is 11 residues. V gave up 4 bases and J gave up 6 bases, with 5 bases separating them. The CDR3 loop reads CASSQLNTIYF. CDR3 nucleotide sequence: TGTGCCAGCAGCCAATTAAACACCATATATTTT.

This CDR3 is CASSLKVDYEQYF. The CDR3 DNA reads as TGTGCCAGCAGCTTAAAGGTAGACTACGAGCAGTACTTC. V and J are TRBV7-8 and TRBJ2-7; D remains ambiguous. CDR1 is SGHVS, CDR2 FQNEAQ, per germline. Trimming stripped 2 bases from V and 3 bases from J, with 8 bases between. The CDR3 runs to 13 residues.

The chain combines TRBV6-1 with TRBJ1-1; D not certain. Trimming removed 4 bases at V and 4 bases at J, with 10 bases between. This CDR3 contains 13 residues. Germline assignment: CDR1 MNHNS and CDR2 SASEGT. CDR3 sequence: CASSVGLRTEAFF. For the CDR3, the DNA is TGTGCCAGCAGTGTAGGGTTGCGCACTGAAGCTTTCTTT.

This clone was seen a handful of times. The CDR3 DNA sequence: TGCGCCAGCAGCTACCGGACAGGGACCTCAGGAGAGACCCAGTACTTC. Encoded protein: CASSYRTGTSGETQYF. V gene TRBV5-1 combines with J gene TRBJ2-5; 8 bases fit TRBD1. CDR3 size: 16 residues. Per germline, CDR1 SGHRS and CDR2 YFSETQ. J gave up 4 bases and V 3 bases, and 11 bases lay outside the gene matches.

The sample holds a few counts of this clone. The V and J genes are TRBV6-5 and TRBJ2-1, with 7 nucleotides matching TRBD2. V lost 2 bases and J lost 8; bases outside the gene matches: 9. The CDR3 has 15 amino acids. Germline V CDR1 and CDR2: MNHEY, SVGAGI. In nucleotides, the CDR3 is TGTGCCAGCAGTTACCGAGGGAGGGCGTTCGATGAGCAGTTCTTC. Translated, it gives CASSYRGRAFDEQFF.

The chain uses TRBV25-1 and TRBJ1-2; possible D gene TRBD1, 5 bases. The V and J ends lost 6 bases and 8 bases respectively, with 19 bases between them. There are 14 residues in the CDR3. The germline gives CDR1 MGHDK, CDR2 SYGVNS. The CDR3 reads CASSPGTRKTGYTF. The CDR3 coding sequence is TGTGCCAGCAGCCCAGGGACGAGAAAAACGGGCTACACCTTC.

This chain connects TRBV7-9 to TRBJ1-1; D is uncertain. Trimming pared 1 base from V and 4 bases from J, leaving 7 bases between. Germline V lookup: CDR1 SEHNR, CDR2 FQNEAQ (reference sequence). The CDR3 spans 13 residues. CDR3 sequence (DNA): TGTGCCAGCAGCTTAGTGTTTGTCACTGAAGCTTTCTTT. This translates into CASSLVFVTEAFF. Combining the CDR3 with reference TRBV7-9 and TRBJ1-1 gives the whole variable domain DTGVSQNPRHKITKRGQNVTFRCDPISEHNRLYWYRQTLGQGPEFLTYFQNEAQLEKSRLLSDRFSAERPKGSFSTLEIQRTEQGDSAMYLCASSLVFVTEAFFGQGTRLTVV.

The gene calls are TRBV4-2 and TRBJ1-6; 8 nucleotides match TRBD1. This CDR3 comprises 15 residues. CDR1 is LGHNA, CDR2 YNFKEQ, per germline. The trim removed 0 bases at V and 12 bases at J, leaving 7 bases unmatched. CDR3 loop: CASSQERDRFLPLHF. DNA for the CDR3: TGTGCCAGCAGCCAAGAACGGGACAGGTTCTTACCCCTCCACTTT.

The genes are TRBV5-1 and TRBJ2-7; D is unclear. This CDR3 comprises 15 residues. V was shortened by 4 bases and J by 1 base, with 15 bases between the two germline ends. Per the germline V gene, CDR1 is SGHRS and CDR2 is YFSETQ. For the CDR3, the DNA is TGCGCCAGCAGCACGTCAACCGGGTCGTCCTACGAGCAGTACTTC. Its translation: CASSTSTGSSYEQYF.

The chain links TRBV7-2 to TRBJ2-4, with TRBD1 identical over 8 bases. Germline V gene lookup returns CDR1 SGHTA and CDR2 FQGNSA. The CDR3 contains 16 residues. Unmatched junction bases numbered 7, after V lost 5 bases and J lost 1 base. The CDR3 spells CASSRGQGWAKNIQYF. CDR3 nucleotides: TGTGCCAGCAGCAGAGGACAGGGCTGGGCCAAAAACATTCAGTACTTC.

This clone has a handful of counts. This chain connects TRBV5-6 to TRBJ1-3, with 7 bases that match TRBD1. CDR1 is SGHDT and CDR2 is YYEEEE in the germline V gene. The CDR3 has 16 amino acids. V dropped 1 base and J dropped 0; count of bases not matched to a gene: 4. The CDR3 nucleotides read TGTGCCAGCAGCTTGCTCAGGGGGACCTCTGGAAACACCATATATTTT. Translated: CASSLLRGTSGNTIYF.

The chain couples TRBV4-3 to TRBJ2-6; the match to TRBD1 covers 9 bases. The trim removed 5 bases at V and 1 base at J, leaving 3 bases unmatched. Germline-derived CDR1 and CDR2 are LGHNA and YSLEER. This CDR3 is built from 16 residues. Here the CDR3 reads CASSYGTGSGANVLTF. DNA of the CDR3: TGCGCCAGCAGCTACGGGACAGGGTCTGGGGCCAACGTCCTGACTTTC.

In this sample, this clone turned up a few times. CDR3: CASSTGQGMAGELFF. The CDR3 coding sequence is TGTGCCAGCAGCACAGGACAGGGGATGGCCGGGGAGCTGTTTTTT. The chain links TRBV6-6 to TRBJ2-2; 9 nucleotides agree with TRBD1. This CDR3 is built from 15 residues. Germline V lookup: CDR1 MNHNY, CDR2 SVGAGI (reference sequence). V gave up 6 bases and J gave up 6 bases; unmatched junction bases: 8.

In this sample, this clone turned up a few times. Other DNA sequences in this specimen translate into the identical CDR3. The chain employs TRBV28 and TRBJ1-1, with unresolved D. This CDR3 contains 16 residues. V lost 2 bases and J 1 base, leaving 14 bases between the germline ends. Germline loops: CDR1 MDHEN, CDR2 SYDVKM. Here the CDR3 reads CASSLRVGNRNTEAFF. Written as DNA, the CDR3 is TGTGCCAGCAGTTTAAGAGTGGGCAATCGGAACACTGAAGCTTTCTTT.

The table lists this clone with a count of one. The chain uses TRBV10-2 and TRBJ2-7; tentative D call: TRBD1 (5 bases). This CDR3 is built from 16 residues. From germline, CDR1 is WSHSY and CDR2 SAAADI. Trimming removed 2 bases at V and 7 bases at J, with 21 bases between. This chain's CDR3 is CASSEKPRGSLGEQYF. The CDR3 coding sequence is TGCGCCAGCAGTGAGAAGCCTAGGGGCAGCTTGGGGGAGCAGTACTTC.

This clone turned up a few times. V is TRBV7-2 and J is TRBJ2-3; no clear D. The CDR3 has 14 amino acids. Trimming left V 3 bases short and J 5 bases short, with 12 bases between. CDR1 and CDR2 (germline): SGHTA, FQGNSA. The CDR3 here is CASSFIPDGDTQYF. The CDR3 DNA is TGTGCCAGCAGCTTCATCCCTGACGGAGATACGCAGTATTTT. The whole variable domain, filled in from reference TRBV7-2 and TRBJ2-3, reads GAGVSQSPSNKVTEKGKDVELRCDPISGHTALYWYRQSLGQGLEFLIYFQGNSAPDKSGLPSDRFSAERTGGSVSTLTIQRTQQEDSAVYLCASSFIPDGDTQYFGPGTRLTVL.

The rearrangement joins TRBV18 to TRBJ2-1; 13 bases agree with TRBD2. The V gene's germline CDR1 is KGHSH and CDR2 LQKENI. This CDR3 region has 15 residues. The V and J ends lost 6 bases and 4 bases, in that order; junction bases with no gene match: 3. CDR3 region: CASSEGLAGYNEQFF. In DNA form, the CDR3 reads TGTGCCAGCTCGGAGGGACTAGCGGGGTACAATGAGCAGTTCTTC.

The V gene is TRBV27, the J gene TRBJ1-1; D remains unclear. V was trimmed by 6 bases and J by 4 bases, leaving 15 bases between them. CDR1 MNHEY and CDR2 SMNVEV come from the germline V gene (reference sequence). The CDR3 covers 14 residues. CDR3 nucleotides: TGTGCCAGCAGCCGAGGGAGGAGAAGCACTGAAGCTTTCTTT. Protein: CASSRGRRSTEAFF.

This CDR3 reads CASSLAVQGANYEQYF. The CDR3 DNA sequence: TGCGCCAGCAGCTTGGCCGTTCAGGGGGCGAACTACGAGCAGTACTTC. The rearrangement uses TRBV5-1 and TRBJ2-7; 8 positions match TRBD1. Germline V gives CDR1 SGHRS, CDR2 YFSETQ. This CDR3 has 16 residues. V dropped 0 bases and J dropped 3; count of bases not matched to a gene: 8.

This clone was seen a few times. The V gene is TRBV5-1, the J gene TRBJ1-1; 8 positions match TRBD1. CDR1 and CDR2 from the germline V gene are SGHRS and YFSETQ. CDR3 length: 15 residues. After removal of 0 bases from V and 4 bases from J, the junction contained 5 bases not matched to a gene. The CDR3 reads CASSLGSGGFTEAFF. CDR3 coding DNA: TGCGCCAGCAGCTTGGGGTCAGGGGGCTTCACTGAAGCTTTCTTT.

The V call is TRBV5-4, the J call TRBJ2-3, with 9 bases matching TRBD2. Per the germline V gene, CDR1 is SGHNT and CDR2 is YYREEE (reference sequence). With 1 base clipped from V and 2 bases from J, the junction kept 5 bases outside the gene matches. The length of the CDR3 is 16 residues. The DNA for the CDR3 is TGTGCCAGCAGCTTGAGCCTAGCGGGACCCACAGATACGCAGTATTTT. It is translated as CASSLSLAGPTDTQYF.